This T cell receptor (beta chain) was captured in a study of T cells in Graves' hyperthyroidism and ophthalmopathy. After removal of 1 base from V and 1 base from J, the junction contained 4 bases not matched to a gene. The germline CDR1 and CDR2 sequences are SGHTA and FQGNSA. This CDR3 is built from 15 residues. This clonotype was seen ten or more times. The investigators amplified TCR beta CDR3 regions from RNA transcripts. During a first-round RT-PCR of the TCR CDR3, the HTBI primer set was used. MiXCR was run by TCRdb on the multiplex PCR reads, yielding one entry per CDR3 protein. This sample yields about 400,000 distinct CDR3 sequences, of which about 13% are seen a single time; around 9.2% belongs to the top ten.

V gene TRBV7-2 combines with J gene TRBJ2-7, with 7 nucleotides matching TRBD2. The clonotype was recovered from a woman younger than 30 with Graves' hyperthyroidism. Source material: blood. CDR3 nucleotide sequence: TGTGCCAGCAGCTTAGAGGGGAGGGCTTCCTACGAGCAGTACTTC. Amino acids: CASSLEGRASYEQYF.